This entry lists 31 T cell receptor beta chains sequenced from one sample in a study of shared clonotypes between healthy human individuals. The table came from immunoSEQ multiplex PCR; TCRdb's copy has only in-frame clones and leaves some out. The sample includes about 2.4 million clones, approximately 93% of them seen just once. Sample: naive CD4+ T cells from PBMCs. The subset here: CD45RA+ positively selected. The source of these receptors is a man between 18 and 29 years old in good health. Some clones in this sample may be carry-over from other donors' samples.

Concerning this clone: Other DNA sequences in the sample encode the same CDR3. The chain carries TRBV29-1 and TRBJ1-1, with D hard to call. The germline CDR1 and CDR2 sequences are SQVTM and ANQGSEA. The CDR3 runs to 13 residues. Deletions cut 2 bases from V and 0 bases from J, with 7 bases between. This CDR3 is CSVEQKLNTEAFF. The CDR3 DNA follows: TGCAGCGTTGAACAGAAGTTGAACACTGAAGCTTTCTTT.

V is TRBV9 and J is TRBJ1-4, with no clear D. The CDR3 spans 14 residues. Germline values: CDR1 SGDLS, CDR2 YYNGEE. V was pared by 3 bases and J by 7 bases, with 13 bases between. For the CDR3, the DNA is TGTGCCAGCAGCGGTGACCCTGGGAGTGAAAAACTGTTTTTT. This encodes CASSGDPGSEKLFF.

The chain combines TRBV5-1 with TRBJ1-2; no clear D. CDR1 and CDR2 from the germline V gene are SGHRS and YFSETQ. This CDR3 comprises 16 residues. V gave up 0 bases and J gave up 4 bases, with 16 bases separating them. DNA of the CDR3: TGCGCCAGCAGCTTGGGGCCCCTTCTCAAGGTCTATGGCTACACCTTC. Translation: CASSLGPLLKVYGYTF.

The gene calls are TRBV6-6 and TRBJ2-5; D is possibly TRBD2 (6 bases). CDR3 length: 13 residues. V lost 7 bases and J 7 bases, leaving 16 bases between the germline ends. CDR1 and CDR2 from the germline V gene are MNHNY and SVGAGI (reference sequence). In DNA form, the CDR3 reads TGTGCCAGCACCACGGGGGTTTCGGGGACCCAGTACTTC. Encoded protein: CASTTGVSGTQYF.

The rearrangement uses TRBV12-2 and TRBJ1-2. TRBV12-2 is a known pseudogene. The CDR3 is made up of 13 amino acids. CDR3 nucleotides: TGTGCAAGTCGCTTAGGTTTACTGTCTGGCTACACCTTC. Protein: CASRLGLLSGYTF.

The V call is TRBV6-1, the J call TRBJ1-2; D unclear. Deletions cut 10 bases from V and 2 bases from J, with 8 bases between. Germline CDR1 MNHNS, CDR2 SASEGT. CDR3 length: 11 residues. The CDR3 spells CATRLNYGYTF. DNA for the CDR3: TGTGCCACCCGTCTAAACTATGGCTACACCTTC.

The J gene is TRBJ2-3, the V gene TRBV28; D not certain. CDR3 size: 13 residues. Trimming left V 8 bases short and J 0 bases short, with 9 bases between. Looked up from germline, CDR1 is MDHEN and CDR2 is SYDVKM. The CDR3: CASLSESTDTQYF. The CDR3 DNA sequence: TGTGCCAGCCTGAGCGAAAGCACAGATACGCAGTATTTT.

The chain couples TRBV7-9 to TRBJ2-7, with 7 nucleotides matching TRBD2. Germline CDR1 reads SEHNR; CDR2 reads FQNEAQ (reference sequence). Unmatched junction bases numbered 6, after V lost 4 bases and J lost 0 bases. The CDR3 sequence is 15 residues long. The CDR3 sequence is CASSSVKRDSYEQYF. The CDR3 DNA reads TGTGCCAGCAGCTCCGTGAAGCGGGACTCCTACGAGCAGTACTTC.

The V and J genes are TRBV28 and TRBJ1-4, with D tentatively TRBD1 (5 bases). The length of the CDR3 is 14 residues. Germline CDR1 reads MDHEN; CDR2 reads SYDVKM. Trimming removed 6 bases from V and 5 bases from J, with 13 bases in between. The CDR3 bases are TGTGCCAGCAGGCGGTCCGGGGGGAATGAAAAACTGTTTTTT. This gives the protein CASRRSGGNEKLFF. Based on the CDR3 plus reference TRBV28 and TRBJ1-4, the full variable domain is DVKVTQSSRYLVKRTGEKVFLECVQDMDHENMFWYRQDPGLGLRLIYFSYDVKMKEKGDIPEGYSVSREKKERFSLILESASTNQTSMYLCASRRSGGNEKLFFGSGTQLSVL.

The rearrangement uses TRBV5-8 and TRBJ2-3; 10 positions agree with TRBD2. CDR1 is SGHTS and CDR2 is YDEGEE in the germline V gene. V was clipped by 4 bases and J by 2 bases; unmatched bases: 7. The CDR3 contains 16 residues. The CDR3 protein is CASSELAGPPTDTQYF. The CDR3 DNA is TGTGCCAGCAGCGAACTAGCGGGACCCCCCACAGATACGCAGTATTTT.

The chain couples TRBV5-6 to TRBJ2-3; 7 bases fit TRBD1. J was trimmed by 5 bases and V by 4 bases; bases with no gene match: 13. Germline V CDR1 and CDR2: SGHDT, YYEEEE. CDR3 length: 16 amino acids. CDR3 protein: CASSRTGTAAQDTQYF. CDR3 nucleotide sequence: TGTGCCAGCAGCCGCACCGGGACAGCGGCACAAGATACGCAGTATTTT.

J is TRBJ2-7 and V is TRBV5-3; D may be TRBD1 (5 bases). TRBV5-3 is flagged as an ORF with uncertain function. This CDR3 spans 16 amino acids. Trimming took 1 base from V and 4 from J, leaving 18 bases between them. The CDR3 bases are TGTGCCAGAAGCTTGCTGTTCAGGGCGTATTGGTACGAGCAGTACTTC. This gives the protein CARSLLFRAYWYEQYF.

The V and J genes are TRBV9 and TRBJ1-3; no firm D call. CDR3 length equals 16 residues. Trimming left V 3 bases short and J 0 bases short, with 13 bases between. Germline V gene lookup returns CDR1 SGDLS and CDR2 YYNGEE. The CDR3 region has the DNA TGTGCCAGCAGCGCCGCCTTGACCCACTCTGGAAACACCATATATTTT. Protein sequence: CASSAALTHSGNTIYF.

The chain employs TRBV5-1 and TRBJ1-2; perhaps TRBD1 as D (6 bases). Germline V lookup: CDR1 SGHRS, CDR2 YFSETQ. V lost 2 bases and J 1 base, leaving 15 bases between the germline ends. CDR3 length equals 16 residues. The DNA for the CDR3 is TGCGCCAGCAGCTTCTCAGGGGCCCGCTTTAACTATGGCTACACCTTC. It is translated as CASSFSGARFNYGYTF. Using reference TRBV5-1 and TRBJ1-2 for the parts outside the CDR3, the full variable domain is KAGVTQTPRYLIKTRGQQVTLSCSPISGHRSVSWYQQTPGQGLQFLFEYFSETQRNKGNFPGRFSGRQFSNSRSEMNVSTLELGDSALYLCASSFSGARFNYGYTFGSGTRLTVV.

The chain employs TRBV4-3 and TRBJ1-2; D remains unclear. This CDR3 has 14 amino acids. Germline V gene data show CDR1 as LGHNA and CDR2 as YSLEER. Deletions cut 0 bases from V and 3 bases from J, with 8 bases between. The CDR3, as DNA: TGCGCCAGCAGCCAAGACGTCACGGACTATGGCTACACCTTC. As protein: CASSQDVTDYGYTF.

The chain has TRBV6-5 and TRBJ1-2; TRBD1 matches at 10 bases. The CDR3 loop spans 14 amino acids. Unmatched junction bases numbered 5, after V lost 5 bases and J lost 5 bases. CDR1 and CDR2 (germline): MNHEY, SVGAGI. The CDR3 DNA reads as TGTGCCAGCAGTCCGACAGGGGGCCGGTATGGCTACACCTTC. Translation gives CASSPTGGRYGYTF.

The chain uses TRBV6-5 and TRBJ1-1, with D unclear. V lost 7 bases and J lost 1, with 16 bases in between. Per the germline V gene, CDR1 is MNHEY and CDR2 is SVGAGI. The CDR3 runs 15 residues. CDR3 sequence: CASTTGWFENTEAFF. Here the CDR3 DNA reads TGTGCCAGCACCACGGGGTGGTTCGAGAACACTGAAGCTTTCTTT.

The chain is built from TRBV11-2 and TRBJ2-4, with D perhaps assigned TRBD1 or TRBD2 (5 bases each). V gave up 1 base and J gave up 8 bases, with 15 bases separating them. The CDR3 loop spans 15 amino acids. From germline, CDR1 is SGHAT and CDR2 FQNNGV. The CDR3 reads CASSLGGVIGDIQYF. CDR3 DNA: TGTGCCAGCAGCTTAGGAGGGGTCATCGGAGACATTCAGTACTTC.

This sequence joins TRBV30 and TRBJ2-1; tentatively, D is TRBD1 (6 bases). CDR3 length: 15 residues. The germline V gene has CDR1 GTSNPN and CDR2 SVGIG (reference sequence). V was pared by 0 bases and J by 3 bases, with 12 bases between. CDR3 protein: CAWSVGGRFYNEQFF. CDR3 DNA: TGTGCCTGGAGTGTAGGGGGTCGATTCTACAATGAGCAGTTCTTC.

The chain has TRBV19 and TRBJ2-7; D may be TRBD1 or TRBD2 (5 bases each). V lost 5 bases and J lost 1, with 15 bases in between. Germline CDR1 LNHDA, CDR2 SQIVND (reference sequence). This CDR3 has 15 residues. CDR3 sequence (DNA): TGTGCCAGTAGTGGACGGGACGGATTATCCTACGAGCAGTACTTC. It encodes CASSGRDGLSYEQYF.

The rearrangement joins TRBV19 to TRBJ1-1; D is uncertain. Trimming removed 3 bases at V and 3 bases at J, with 5 bases between. CDR1 is LNHDA, CDR2 SQIVND, per germline (reference sequence). This CDR3 spans 12 amino acids. The CDR3: CASSMRDTEAFF. The CDR3 DNA follows: TGTGCCAGTAGTATGCGGGACACTGAAGCTTTCTTT.

The rearrangement joins TRBV7-2 to TRBJ1-3; D perhaps matches TRBD1 (5 bases). CDR3 size: 16 residues. V was pared by 6 bases and J by 0 bases, with 15 bases between. Germline V gives CDR1 SGHTA, CDR2 FQGNSA. The CDR3 protein is CASRALRGLSGNTIYF. In DNA, the CDR3 is TGTGCCAGCAGAGCTTTGCGGGGCCTCTCTGGAAACACCATATATTTT.

This clone occurred a few times. The rearrangement links TRBV4-2 to TRBJ1-1; D is unresolved. This CDR3 is 15 amino acids long. CDR1 is LGHNA, CDR2 YNFKEQ, per germline. Trimming shortened V by 4 bases and J by 4 bases, and 16 bases separated the two germline ends. The CDR3 loop is CASSLPSIRGTEAFF. In DNA form, the CDR3 reads TGTGCCAGCAGCCTCCCAAGCATCCGGGGCACTGAAGCTTTCTTT.

A few counts support this clone. The genes are TRBV30 and TRBJ1-1; unclear D gene. The ends were cut back, 7 bases at V and 0 bases at J, with 9 bases in the middle. CDR3 length: 12 residues. The germline CDR1 and CDR2 sequences are GTSNPN and SVGIG (reference sequence). CDR3 nucleotide sequence: TGTGCCTCATGGGAGATGAACACTGAAGCTTTCTTT. Protein sequence: CASWEMNTEAFF.

The V gene is TRBV14, the J gene TRBJ2-1, with 7 bases matching TRBD2. There are 16 residues in the CDR3. The germline V gene encodes CDR1 SGHDN and CDR2 FVKESK. V lost 2 bases, J lost 7 bases, and 11 bases stayed unmatched. The CDR3 DNA is TGTGCCAGCAGCCAAACTCCGGGACGGCGGGGGAATGAGCAGTTCTTC. Translated, it gives CASSQTPGRRGNEQFF.

This clone was detected only once. The chain couples TRBV11-2 to TRBJ2-7; no reliable D call. Trimming took 8 bases from V and 2 from J, leaving 16 bases between them. Germline V lookup: CDR1 SGHAT, CDR2 FQNNGV. This CDR3 spans 14 amino acids. The CDR3 sequence is CASQMGSGPYEQYF. The CDR3 nucleotides are TGTGCCAGCCAAATGGGTAGTGGACCCTACGAGCAGTACTTC. The full variable domain, its missing parts supplied by reference TRBV11-2 and TRBJ2-7, is EAGVAQSPRYKIIEKRQSVAFWCNPISGHATLYWYQQILGQGPKLLIQFQNNGVVDDSQLPKDRFSAERLKGVDSTLKIQPAKLEDSAVYLCASQMGSGPYEQYFGPGTRLTVT.

The chain combines TRBV5-1 with TRBJ2-2; D is possibly TRBD1 (6 bases). V was trimmed by 4 bases and J by 2 bases, leaving 12 bases between them. Looked up from germline, CDR1 is SGHRS and CDR2 is YFSETQ. This CDR3 has 15 residues. CDR3 coding DNA: TGCGCCAGCAGCCCACAGGGATCTAACACCGGGGAGCTGTTTTTT. It encodes CASSPQGSNTGELFF.

The gene calls are TRBV28 and TRBJ2-3, with TRBD2 matching over 8 bases. The CDR3 totals 15 residues. The germline V gene has CDR1 MDHEN and CDR2 SYDVKM. Losses at the gene ends were 0 bases for V and 3 bases for J; bases not matched to a gene: 2. The CDR3 protein is CASSLWASGTDTQYF. CDR3 nucleotides: TGTGCCAGCAGTTTATGGGCTAGCGGGACAGATACGCAGTATTTT.

This sequence joins TRBV6-6 and TRBJ1-1; no firm D call. The CDR3 is 10 amino acids. The germline V gene has CDR1 MNHNY and CDR2 SVGAGI (reference sequence). V gave up 5 bases and J gave up 12 bases, with 10 bases separating them. CDR3: CASSGSVTFF. The CDR3 nucleotides are TGTGCCAGCAGTGGGAGTGTAACTTTCTTT.

V usage is TRBV28 and J usage is TRBJ1-2; a weak D match, TRBD1 (6 bases). The CDR3 sequence is 15 residues long. Germline lookup yields CDR1 MDHEN and CDR2 SYDVKM. V lost 4 bases and J lost 4, with 16 bases in between. Here the CDR3 DNA reads TGTGCCAGCAGTTCGGAGGGGGGGCGGAGCTATGGCTACACCTTC. It is translated as CASSSEGGRSYGYTF.

This chain joins TRBV13 and TRBJ2-7, with 7 bases fitting TRBD2. V was clipped by 5 bases and J by 10 bases; unmatched bases: 11. This CDR3 has 13 amino acids. CDR1 and CDR2 (germline): PRHDT, FYEKMQ (reference sequence). The chain's CDR3 is CASSLRESAVQYF. The DNA for the CDR3 is TGTGCCAGCAGCCTGCGGGAGTCGGCGGTCCAGTACTTC.